These 28 T cell receptor beta chains were sequenced from one sample in a study of cytomegalovirus exposure and HLA in healthy donors. Vbeta (60) and Jbeta (13) primers were used in the PCR. Sequencing used immunoSEQ multiplex PCR; TCRdb keeps in-frame clones, though not all of them. Of roughly 130,000 clones listed, 80% were seen once; the top ten hold over 2.5%. The material sequenced was PBMCs. The receptors shown here come from a male donor in good health and CMV-seronegative.

The rearrangement uses TRBV6-1 and TRBJ2-5, with 7 bases fitting TRBD2. The CDR3 totals 14 residues. Germline V gene data show CDR1 as MNHNS and CDR2 as SASEGT. The V gene end was trimmed by 2 bases and the J gene end by 10 bases; junction bases not matched to a gene: 10. The CDR3 region has the DNA TGTGCCAGCAGTGAATTCCCGGGGGGAAGGATCCAGTACTTC. It encodes CASSEFPGGRIQYF.

This sequence joins TRBV6-5 and TRBJ2-7, with a possible D match to TRBD2 (5 bases). V gave up 9 bases and J gave up 2 bases, with 14 bases separating them. Germline V gene lookup returns CDR1 MNHEY and CDR2 SVGAGI. This CDR3 spans 13 amino acids. CDR3 in DNA: TGTGCCAGTAAGCGGACGGAGCCCTACGAGCAGTACTTC. This gives the protein CASKRTEPYEQYF.

This clone showed up just once. The genes are TRBV10-3 and TRBJ1-3; TRBD1 is a possible D gene (6 bases). V was pared by 0 bases and J by 0 bases, with 21 bases between. The CDR3 extends over 20 amino acids. The germline gives CDR1 ENHRY, CDR2 SYGVKD. The chain's CDR3 is CAISESALSLQGISGNTIYF. CDR3 coding DNA: TGTGCCATCAGTGAGTCCGCTCTAAGCCTACAGGGAATCTCTGGAAACACCATATATTTT.

The rearrangement links TRBV27 to TRBJ1-6, with TRBD1 identical over 9 bases. CDR3 length: 17 amino acids. With V trimmed by 6 bases and J by 9 bases, 15 bases remained unmatched. CDR1 is MNHEY, CDR2 SMNVEV, per germline (reference sequence). CDR3 loop: CASSPSLYRGLISPLHF. The CDR3 DNA reads as TGTGCCAGCAGCCCCTCCCTTTACAGGGGGCTAATTTCACCCCTCCACTTT.

About this clone itself: One end of the junction does not line up with germline, which may come from a read error. V gene TRBV6-1 combines with J gene TRBJ2-6; D possibly corresponds to TRBD2 (6 bases). This CDR3 is 18 amino acids long. The germline V gene has CDR1 MNHNS and CDR2 SASEGT. The CDR3 DNA reads as TGTGCCAGCAGTGACCCGGGACTTTCCAGCCCTCGGGCCAACGGCCTGACTTTC. Its protein product is CASSDPGLSSPRANGLTF.

J is TRBJ2-3 and V is TRBV9; a weak D match, TRBD2 (5 bases). The V and J ends lost 0 bases and 6 bases respectively, with 11 bases between them. Germline CDR1 SGDLS, CDR2 YYNGEE. There are 14 residues in the CDR3. The CDR3 DNA is TGTGCCAGCAGCGTAGGGTCCGGGATCGATACGCAGTATTTT. Protein product: CASSVGSGIDTQYF.

The chain recombines TRBV2 with TRBJ2-7, with TRBD1 identical over 8 bases. J was trimmed by 3 bases and V by 2 bases; bases with no gene match: 12. Germline CDR1 and CDR2: SNHLY and FYNNEI. The CDR3 contains 17 residues. CDR3 sequence: CASSERVRAGGGYEQYF. DNA of the CDR3: TGTGCCAGCAGTGAACGGGTGAGGGCAGGGGGCGGCTACGAGCAGTACTTC. The entire variable domain, with the rest obtained from reference TRBV2 and TRBJ2-7, is as follows: EPEVTQTPSHQVTQMGQEVILRCVPISNHLYFYWYRQILGQKVEFLVSFYNNEISEKSEIFDDQFSVERPDGSNFTLKIRSTKLEDSAMYFCASSERVRAGGGYEQYFGPGTRLTVT.

This clone was seen a few times. This chain joins TRBV5-4 and TRBJ2-4; TRBD2 matches 15 bases. Trimming at V came to 3 bases and at J to 8 bases, leaving 6 bases not matched to a gene. Germline-derived CDR1 and CDR2 are SGHNT and YYREEE (reference sequence). The CDR3 has 16 residues. As DNA, the CDR3 is TGTGCCAGCAGCTGGACTAGCGGGAGGGCCGGTTACATTCAGTACTTC. Protein sequence: CASSWTSGRAGYIQYF.

This clone has only one observation. This chain links TRBV6-1 with TRBJ1-2, with TRBD1 matching over 7 bases. The CDR3 has 15 amino acids. CDR1 and CDR2 (germline): MNHNS, SASEGT. The ends lost 2 bases at V and 0 bases at J; junction bases unmatched: 3. The CDR3 nucleotides are TGTGCCAGCAGTGAATTTACAGGGGCTAACTATGGCTACACCTTC. Translating it yields CASSEFTGANYGYTF.

The chain links TRBV13 to TRBJ2-3; maybe TRBD2 (7 bases). There are 15 residues in the CDR3. Per the germline V gene, CDR1 is PRHDT and CDR2 is FYEKMQ (reference sequence). Trimming took 7 bases from V and 6 from J, leaving 20 bases between them. CDR3 DNA: TGTGCCAGCACCGGGGGGCAGGGCCCACTGGATACGCAGTATTTT. Protein product: CASTGGQGPLDTQYF.

The V call is TRBV19, the J call TRBJ2-7, with a possible D match to TRBD1 (6 bases). Trimming removed 1 base from V and 1 base from J, with 11 bases in between. Germline values: CDR1 LNHDA, CDR2 SQIVND (reference sequence). CDR3 length: 15 residues. The CDR3 bases are TGTGCCAGTAGTATAGCCGTGGACAGTTCCTACGAGCAGTACTTC. It yields the protein CASSIAVDSSYEQYF.

V gene TRBV10-3 combines with J gene TRBJ2-1; D is possibly TRBD2 (6 bases). The CDR3 runs 15 residues. The V gene's germline CDR1 is ENHRY and CDR2 SYGVKD. V was shortened by 3 bases and J by 2 bases, with 11 bases between the two germline ends. The CDR3 spells CAISDAGITYNEQFF. The CDR3 nucleotides are TGTGCCATCAGTGATGCGGGGATCACCTACAATGAGCAGTTCTTC.

The chain employs TRBV7-9 and TRBJ1-4; TRBD1 matches at 7 bases. CDR1 and CDR2 (germline): SEHNR, FQNEAQ (reference sequence). Trimming removed 5 bases from V and 5 bases from J; junction bases left unmatched: 14. This CDR3 has 17 amino acids. The chain's CDR3 is CASSPATGTVLNEKLFF. The CDR3 DNA is TGTGCCAGCAGCCCGGCAACCGGGACAGTATTAAATGAAAAACTGTTTTTT.

The V gene is TRBV4-1, the J gene TRBJ2-7; TRBD2 matches at 7 bases. Germline V gives CDR1 MGHRA, CDR2 YSYEKL. Unmatched junction bases numbered 4, after V lost 2 bases and J lost 0 bases. The CDR3 spans 15 residues. CDR3 sequence (DNA): TGCGCCAGCAGCCAACCTAGCGGCAGCTCCTACGAGCAGTACTTC. Translation gives CASSQPSGSSYEQYF.

The J gene is TRBJ1-1, the V gene TRBV10-1, with TRBD1 matching 7 bases. The CDR3 has 13 residues. Germline V lookup: CDR1 WNHNN, CDR2 SYGVQD (reference sequence). V was pared by 6 bases and J by 4 bases, with 5 bases of the junction left unmatched. CDR3 DNA: TGCGCCAGCAGCTCGACAGGGATCACTGAAGCTTTCTTT. It codes for CASSSTGITEAFF.

The chain joins TRBV4-3 to TRBJ1-5; possibly TRBD1 for D (5 bases). This CDR3 comprises 15 residues. With 3 bases removed from V and 7 bases from J, the gap between germline ends came to 16 bases. Germline CDR1 reads LGHNA; CDR2 reads YSLEER. The CDR3 coding sequence is TGCGCCAGCAGCCAGGACGCAGGGATTCAGCAGCCCCAGCATTTT. It codes for CASSQDAGIQQPQHF.

This clone has more than one count but fewer than ten. The chain combines TRBV30 with TRBJ1-3; no firm D call. This CDR3 is 13 amino acids long. Per the germline V gene, CDR1 is GTSNPN and CDR2 is SVGIG (reference sequence). V lost 8 bases and J lost 2, with 13 bases in between. CDR3 bases: TGTGCCCTCCAGGAGGGCGCTGGAAACACCATATATTTT. This codes for CALQEGAGNTIYF.

The CDR3 region is CASSPPQALYGYTF. CDR3 nucleotide sequence: TGTGCCAGCTCACCACCTCAGGCACTCTATGGCTACACCTTC. This chain links TRBV18 with TRBJ1-2, with D unclear. The V end lost 0 bases, the J end lost 4 bases, and 9 bases lay between the germline ends. Germline values: CDR1 KGHSH, CDR2 LQKENI. This CDR3 is 14 amino acids long.

This clone was seen a single time. The chain links TRBV7-9 to TRBJ2-2; 8 positions match TRBD1. Germline V CDR1 and CDR2: SEHNR, FQNEAQ (reference sequence). This CDR3 is built from 17 residues. J gave up 0 bases and V 5 bases, and 8 bases lay outside the gene matches. CDR3 loop: CASSARTGFANTGELFF. The CDR3 nucleotides are TGTGCCAGCAGCGCCCGGACAGGGTTCGCGAACACCGGGGAGCTGTTTTTT.

The chain combines TRBV23-1 with TRBJ2-3, with 7 bases fitting TRBD2. TRBV23-1 is placed among ORFs of uncertain function. With 4 bases clipped from V and 6 bases from J, the junction kept 4 bases outside the gene matches. The CDR3 contains 13 residues. CDR3 region: CASSREGIDTQYF. The DNA for the CDR3 is TGCGCCAGCAGTCGGGAGGGGATCGATACGCAGTATTTT.

V is TRBV6-6 and J is TRBJ2-7; TRBD1 might be the D (6 bases). The CDR3 extends over 16 amino acids. Trimming took 4 bases from V and 0 from J, leaving 16 bases between them. Germline V gene data show CDR1 as MNHNY and CDR2 as SVGAGI (reference sequence). The CDR3 DNA follows: TGTGCCAGCAGTTCGGACAGTTCCACGCGCTCCTACGAGCAGTACTTC. Protein sequence: CASSSDSSTRSYEQYF.

This clone was recorded once. In nucleotides, the CDR3 is TGTGCCAGTAGTATTTGGGGGACAGACACCGGGGAGCTGTTTTTT. Translating gives CASSIWGTDTGELFF. V and J are TRBV19 and TRBJ2-2; 7 bases match TRBD1. Germline values: CDR1 LNHDA, CDR2 SQIVND (reference sequence). CDR3 length equals 15 residues. Trimming removed 3 bases from V and 3 bases from J; junction bases left unmatched: 4.

The CDR3 region has the DNA TGCAGCTTCGGACAGGGTACCTACGAGCAGTACTTC. Translating it yields CSFGQGTYEQYF. The J gene is TRBJ2-7, the V gene TRBV29-1, with 8 bases identical to TRBD1. Germline CDR1 and CDR2: SQVTM and ANQGSEA. With V trimmed by 8 bases and J by 2 bases, 5 bases remained unmatched. There are 12 residues in the CDR3.

There are a few counts of this clone. The chain has TRBV19 and TRBJ2-5, with D possibly TRBD2 on 5 matching bases. CDR3 size: 13 residues. V lost 7 bases and J lost 5, with 14 bases in between. In germline, CDR1 is LNHDA, CDR2 SQIVND (reference sequence). This CDR3 reads CASKRVGVETQYF. DNA for the CDR3: TGTGCCAGTAAAAGGGTCGGGGTTGAGACCCAGTACTTC.

With respect to this clone: The junction departs from germline at one end; a sequencing error may be responsible. This sequence joins TRBV6-1 and TRBJ2-2; D is unclear. CDR1 and CDR2 from the germline V gene are MNHNS and SASEGT. This CDR3 region has 14 residues. Here the CDR3 reads CASSEGIATGELFF. The CDR3 DNA follows: TGTGCCAGCAGTGAAGGGATAGCAACCGGAGAGCTGTTTTTT.

The J gene is TRBJ1-5, the V gene TRBV5-1, with a weak D call TRBD1 (6 bases). The germline V gene encodes CDR1 SGHRS and CDR2 YFSETQ. V was pared by 0 bases and J by 8 bases, with 21 bases between. The CDR3 covers 17 residues. The CDR3 sequence is CASSLGTTGGPGEPQHF. Here the CDR3 DNA reads TGCGCCAGCAGCTTGGGGACGACAGGTGGGCCTGGGGAGCCCCAGCATTTT.

The chain carries TRBV5-1 and TRBJ2-1; 14 nucleotides agree with TRBD2. Germline V gives CDR1 SGHRS, CDR2 YFSETQ. There are 18 residues in the CDR3. J was trimmed by 5 bases and V by 4 bases; bases with no gene match: 11. Here the CDR3 DNA reads TGCGCCAGCAGCCTGGGACTAGCGGGAGTAATAGTCCACAATGAGCAGTTCTTC. It is translated as CASSLGLAGVIVHNEQFF.

About this clone itself: One end of the junction is discordant with germline, which a read error may explain. The rearrangement uses TRBV5-1 and TRBJ2-6; maybe TRBD1 (5 bases). The CDR3 totals 16 residues. The germline CDR1 and CDR2 sequences are SGHRS and YFSETQ. DNA of the CDR3: TGCGCCAGCAGCTCCGGACGGGCCTCTGGGGCCAACGGCCTGACTTTC. This sequence encodes CASSSGRASGANGLTF.